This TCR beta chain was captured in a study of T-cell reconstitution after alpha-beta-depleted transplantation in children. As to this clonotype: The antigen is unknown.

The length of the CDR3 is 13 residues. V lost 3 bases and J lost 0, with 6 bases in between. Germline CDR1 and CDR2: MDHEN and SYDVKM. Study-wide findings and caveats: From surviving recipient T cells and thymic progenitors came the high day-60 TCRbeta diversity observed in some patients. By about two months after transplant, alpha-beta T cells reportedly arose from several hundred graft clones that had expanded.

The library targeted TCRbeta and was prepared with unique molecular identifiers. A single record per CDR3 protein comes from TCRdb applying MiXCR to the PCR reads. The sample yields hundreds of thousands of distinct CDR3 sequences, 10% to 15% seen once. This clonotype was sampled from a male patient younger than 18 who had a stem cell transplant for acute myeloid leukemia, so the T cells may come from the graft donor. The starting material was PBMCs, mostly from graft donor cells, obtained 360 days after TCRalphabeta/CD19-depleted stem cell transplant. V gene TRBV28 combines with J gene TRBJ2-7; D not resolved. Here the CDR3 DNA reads TGTGCCAGCAGTTTCGTGGGCTCCTACGAGCAGTACTTC. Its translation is CASSFVGSYEQYF.